A selection of T cell receptor beta chains follows, all from one sample in a study of blood T cell repertoires in COVID-19. Repertoires were generated with immunoSEQ multiplex PCR, while TCRdb's copy carries only in-frame clones and drops some. The table records roughly 50,000 clones, roughly 90% of them present only once. Sequenced material: peripheral blood. Receptors originate from a woman aged 55 to 70 with active COVID-19. The CDR3 runs from the conserved cysteine through the conserved F or W. D genes are given only for firm matches. The listing skips clone size in some rows; elsewhere it reads once, few, many or a size class.

D gene | J gene | clone size | V gene | CDR3 protein | CDR3 DNA
- | TRBJ2-5 | - | TRBV7-9 | CASSFSPETQYF | TGTGCCAGCAGCTTTTCCCCGGAGACCCAGTACTTC
- | TRBJ1-4 | - | TRBV9 | CASSAVEQGQGEKLFF | TGTGCCAGCAGCGCCGTGGAGCAGGGCCAGGGGGAAAAACTGTTTTTT
TRBD1 | TRBJ1-6 | - | TRBV9 | CASSVGQGGISPLHF | TGTGCCAGCAGCGTAGGACAGGGCGGAATTTCACCCCTCCACTTT
- | TRBJ1-4 | - | TRBV4-2 | CASSQPRGHEKLFF | TGTGCCAGCAGCCAGCCCAGGGGCCATGAAAAACTGTTTTTT
- | TRBJ1-5 | - | TRBV6-5 | CASSYVHGPQHF | TGTGCCAGCAGTTACGTGCACGGGCCCCAGCATTTT
- | TRBJ1-5 | once | TRBV5-6 | CASSLGSQPQHF | TGTGCCAGCAGCTTGGGGAGCCAGCCCCAGCATTTT
TRBD2 | TRBJ2-7 | - | TRBV2 | CASSQRTSGTYEQYF | TGTGCCAGCAGTCAACGGACTAGCGGAACCTACGAGCAGTACTTC
- | TRBJ1-2 | - | TRBV6-5 | CASKRADGYTF | TGTGCCAGCAAGAGGGCCGATGGCTACACCTTC
TRBD2 | TRBJ2-1 | once | TRBV4-3 | CASSYGLAVYNEQFF | TGCGCCAGCAGTTACGGACTAGCGGTGTACAATGAGCAGTTCTTC
- | TRBJ2-5 | - | TRBV7-9 | CASSLNAGETQYF | TGTGCCAGCAGCTTAAACGCGGGGGAGACCCAGTACTTC
TRBD2 | TRBJ2-1 | - | TRBV11-2 | CASSSGLAGGYNEQFF | TGTGCCAGCAGCTCGGGACTAGCGGGGGGGTACAATGAGCAGTTCTTC
TRBD2 | TRBJ2-5 | - | TRBV6-2/TRBV6-3 | CASSYSSGGTQYF | TGTGCCAGCAGTTACTCGAGCGGGGGGACCCAGTACTTC
TRBD1 | TRBJ1-2 | - | TRBV4-2 | CASSLSMPGTGGGYTF | TGTGCCAGCAGCCTTTCTATGCCCGGGACAGGGGGAGGCTACACCTTC
- | TRBJ2-5 | - | TRBV5-6 | CASSPQYQETQYF | TGTGCCAGCAGCCCCCAGTACCAAGAGACCCAGTACTTC
- | TRBJ2-7 | - | TRBV28 | CASSLSQMYEQYF | TGTGCCAGCAGTTTGTCCCAGATGTACGAGCAGTACTTC
- | TRBJ2-3 | - | TRBV19 | CASSFSDSTDTQYF | TGTGCCAGTAGTTTCTCCGACTCGACAGATACGCAGTATTTT
- | TRBJ1-1 | - | TRBV3-1/TRBV3-2 | CASSQDTAANEGNTEAFF | TGTGCCAGCAGCCAAGATACTGCGGCGAACGAGGGGAACACTGAAGCTTTCTTT
TRBD1 | TRBJ2-1 | - | TRBV5-8 | CASEPLTGVRRFF | TGTGCCAGCGAACCCCTCACAGGGGTGCGACGGTTCTTC
- | TRBJ1-1 | - | TRBV27 | CASSLSLVNTEAFF | TGTGCCAGCAGTTTATCCCTTGTGAACACTGAAGCTTTCTTT
- | TRBJ1-2 | - | TRBV7-8 | CASSLVGTGGHGYTF | TGTGCCAGCAGCTTAGTCGGGACGGGGGGACATGGCTACACCTTC
- | TRBJ2-1 | - | TRBV9 | CASSVEMSSYNEQFF | TGTGCCAGCAGCGTAGAGATGAGCTCCTACAATGAGCAGTTCTTC
- | TRBJ2-1 | - | TRBV19 | CASAAAGYNEQFF | TGTGCCAGTGCGGCTGCGGGCTACAATGAGCAGTTCTTC
- | TRBJ2-1 | - | TRBV5-1 | CASSFGRNEQFF | TGCGCCAGCAGCTTTGGGCGCAATGAGCAGTTCTTC
TRBD1 | TRBJ1-5 | few | TRBV27 | CASSPRTGEDQPQHF | TGTGCCAGCAGTCCCAGGACAGGGGAGGATCAGCCCCAGCATTTT
- | TRBJ1-1 | - | TRBV4-1 | CASSQRGGNTEAFF | TGCGCCAGCAGCCAAAGAGGGGGGAACACTGAAGCTTTCTTT
- | TRBJ1-2 | - | TRBV7-9 | CASSREGNTF | TGTGCCAGCAGCCGGGAGGGGAATACCTTC
TRBD2 | TRBJ2-3 | - | TRBV6-5 | CASINSGGSSDTQYF | TGTGCCAGCATAAATAGCGGGGGCAGCTCTGATACGCAGTATTTT
- | TRBJ1-3 | - | TRBV9 | CASSPRWGFTGNTIYF | TGTGCCAGCAGCCCTCGTTGGGGCTTTACGGGTAACACCATATATTTT
- | TRBJ1-3 | - | TRBV19 | CASSPFDGHSGNTIYF | TGTGCCAGTAGCCCTTTTGACGGACACTCTGGAAACACCATATATTTT
- | TRBJ2-7 | - | TRBV6-2/TRBV6-3 | CASSQDSSYEQYF | TGTGCCAGCAGTCAGGACAGCTCCTACGAGCAGTACTTC
TRBD2 | TRBJ2-1 | - | TRBV11-1 | CASSREAGGTYNEQFF | TGTGCCAGCAGCCGAGAGGCGGGGGGGACCTACAATGAGCAGTTCTTC